This note documents a single T cell receptor (beta chain) sequence. Antigen: not known. TCRdb analysed the 5' RACE reads with MiXCR anew, one entry per CDR3 protein. Of about 70,000 distinct CDR3 sequences listed, less than 9.5% are singletons. The data stem from a study of spatial heterogeneity in lung cancer. Across the whole study: The count of detected beta-chain sequences consistently exceeded that of alpha-chain sequences. Raw-read counts averaged over ten per unique TCR and UMI combination. Study observations and caveats: Follow-up blood showed ubiquitous expanded tumor TCRs less than blood at resection did.

V was shortened by 3 bases and J by 8 bases, with 20 bases between the two germline ends. The germline gives CDR1 DFQATT, CDR2 SNEGSKA (reference sequence). CDR3 size: 15 residues. The time point here: blood at routine non-recurrence follow-up after resection. Whole RNA, which was extracted from tumor, nontumor lung tissue or frozen PBMC, was sequenced without any cell sorting. The gene calls are TRBV20-1 and TRBJ2-1; a possible D gene is TRBD2 (5 bases). The sequence derives from a female donor with early-stage non-small cell lung cancer. The sequencing used PBMCs, collected at follow-up. The CDR3 bases are TGCAGTGCTAGTCGTTACACCCTCGAGGAGGATGAGCAGTTCTTC. This gives the protein CSASRYTLEEDEQFF.